The present TCR beta chain was sequenced within a study of HIV-infected patients and healthy controls. Study conclusions and caveats: Significantly higher mean Gini indices appeared in HIV-infected repertoires, possibly reflecting oligoclonality.

This clonotype is medium-sized. Its antigen is as yet unknown. Alpha and beta constant-region primers primed reverse transcription of 400 to 500 ng RNA. Each of the alpha and beta chains got its own library through chain-specific third strand synthesis with indices. From the 5' RACE reads, TCRdb called clonotypes with MiXCR, one entry per CDR3 protein. In the table there are 17,000 or so distinct CDR3 sequences, approximately 5% of which are singletons. No cell fractionation was done, so the repertoire covers all unsorted peripheral blood T cells. The J segment lost 0 bases and the V segment lost 3 bases, leaving 12 bases of the junction unmatched. The CDR3 loop spans 17 amino acids. Germline assignment: CDR1 DFQATT and CDR2 SNEGSKA (reference sequence).

Sequencing was performed on blood. V is TRBV20-1 and J is TRBJ1-2; TRBD1 matches at 8 bases. The clonotype originates from an adult in good health. The CDR3 nucleotides are TGCAGTGCTAGTACCCGGACAGGGTTTCCCCCTAACTATGGCTACACCTTC. This translates into CSASTRTGFPPNYGYTF.